This record covers a single TCR beta chain. Its antigen is not known. TCRdb's copy holds only in-frame clones and misses some; the assay was immunoSEQ multiplex PCR. Of roughly 150,000 clones in the sample, 80% to 95% were seen once. The record originates from a study of T cell responses to AZD1222 COVID-19 vaccine. The CDR3 is 13 residues long. Trimming took 7 bases from V and 3 from J, leaving 12 bases between them. The germline gives CDR1 SGHVS, CDR2 FQNEAQ. General study points: Without day 14 samples, only post-peak T cell repertoires were studied. Seropositive AZD1222 recipients at baseline numbered only five or six. Donors were mostly white British, more females; clonal diversity possibly underestimated.

The genes are TRBV7-8 and TRBJ1-1; no clear D. The TCR sequence derives from an adult in good health. The sample in question was peripheral blood, obtained on day 0 of AZD1222 vaccination. CDR3 protein: CASTLQMDTEAFF. The CDR3 DNA follows: TGTGCCAGCACTCTTCAGATGGACACTGAAGCTTTCTTT. Full variable domain (rest looked up from reference TRBV7-8 and TRBJ1-1): GAGVSQSPRYKVAKRGQDVALRCDPISGHVSLFWYQQALGQGPEFLTYFQNEAQLDKSGLPSDRFFAERPEGSVSTLKIQRTQQEDSAVYLCASTLQMDTEAFFGQGTRLTVV.